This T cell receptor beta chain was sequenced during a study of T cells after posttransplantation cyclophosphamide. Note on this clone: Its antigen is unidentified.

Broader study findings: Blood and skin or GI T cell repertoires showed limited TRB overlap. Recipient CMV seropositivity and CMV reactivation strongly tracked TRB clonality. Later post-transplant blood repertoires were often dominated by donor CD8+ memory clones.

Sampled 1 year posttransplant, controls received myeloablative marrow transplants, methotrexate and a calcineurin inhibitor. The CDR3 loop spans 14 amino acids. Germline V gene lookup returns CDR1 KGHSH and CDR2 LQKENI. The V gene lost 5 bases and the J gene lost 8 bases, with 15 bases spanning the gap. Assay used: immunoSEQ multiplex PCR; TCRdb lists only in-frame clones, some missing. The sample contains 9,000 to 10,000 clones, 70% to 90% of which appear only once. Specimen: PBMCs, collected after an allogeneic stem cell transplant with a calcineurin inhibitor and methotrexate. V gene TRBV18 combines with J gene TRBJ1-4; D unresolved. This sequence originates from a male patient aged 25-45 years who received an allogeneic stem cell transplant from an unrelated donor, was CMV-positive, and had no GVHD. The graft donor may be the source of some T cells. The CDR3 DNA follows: TGTGCCAGCTCAATACAACCCTACTACGAAAAACTGTTTTTT. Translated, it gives CASSIQPYYEKLFF. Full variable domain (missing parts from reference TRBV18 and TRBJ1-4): NAGVMQNPRHLVRRRGQEARLRCSPMKGHSHVYWYRQLPEEGLKFMVYLQKENIIDESGMPKERFSAEFPKEGPSILRIQQVVRGDSAAYFCASSIQPYYEKLFFGSGTQLSVL.